The entry that follows covers one TCR beta chain sequence. Its matching antigen is unknown. The read finishes 3 residues shy of the CDR3 end, and the germline J gene is used to complete it. CDR1 and CDR2 from the germline V gene are SQVTM and ANQGSEA. V dropped 3 bases and J dropped 5; count of bases not matched to a gene: 8. CDR3 size: 14 residues. The sample belongs to a study of T cells in women clearing cervical HPV infection. Study conclusions and caveats: Cases and controls were distinguished at AUC 0.83 by richness and V genes.

Average input was 1200 ng genomic DNA for immunoSEQ TCR beta CDR3 amplification. Clones were sequenced by immunoSEQ multiplex PCR, and TCRdb holds only the in-frame ones, with some missing. The listing contains over 45,000 clones. This chain uses TRBV29-1 with TRBJ2-5; 8 bases match TRBD2. The material sequenced was blood buffy coat. The sequence derives from a woman aged 18 to 75 with a cervical HPV16 infection that either progressed to CIN3+ or cleared (not recorded which). CDR3 loop: CSVDASGGTETQYF. The sequenced CDR3 bases are TGCAGCGTTGATGCGTCGGGGGGGACGGAGACC.